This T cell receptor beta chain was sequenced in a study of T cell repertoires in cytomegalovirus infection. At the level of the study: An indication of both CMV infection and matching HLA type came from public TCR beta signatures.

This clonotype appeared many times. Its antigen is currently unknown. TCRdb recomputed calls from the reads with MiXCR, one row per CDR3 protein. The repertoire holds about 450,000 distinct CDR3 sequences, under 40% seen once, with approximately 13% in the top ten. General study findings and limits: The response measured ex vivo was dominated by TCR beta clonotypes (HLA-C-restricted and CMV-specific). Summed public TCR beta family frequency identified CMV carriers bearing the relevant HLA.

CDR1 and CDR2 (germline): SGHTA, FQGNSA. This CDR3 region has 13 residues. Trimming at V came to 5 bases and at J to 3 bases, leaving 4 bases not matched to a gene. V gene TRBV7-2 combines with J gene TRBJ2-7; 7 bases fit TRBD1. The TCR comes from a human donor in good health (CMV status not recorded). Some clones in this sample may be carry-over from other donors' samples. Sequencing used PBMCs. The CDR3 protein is CASSKWDSYEQYF. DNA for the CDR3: TGTGCCAGCAGCAAGTGGGACAGCTACGAGCAGTACTTC.